This T cell receptor beta chain appears in the sequencing data of a study of a mutant IDH1 vaccine in newly diagnosed glioma. Worth noting for this clone: Its antigen is as yet unknown.

The time point was: week 11, during vaccination. A 20-mer mutant IDH1 peptide at 300 ug was injected subcutaneously with topical imiquimod. Sequencing was performed with immunoSEQ multiplex PCR; in TCRdb, only in-frame clones are kept and a portion is missing. This sample carries roughly 61,000 clones, 80% of them seen once, and the ten largest clones take approximately 6.1%. V gave up 7 bases and J gave up 4 bases; unmatched junction bases: 5. The CDR3 contains 13 residues. Looked up from germline, CDR1 is SGHTA and CDR2 is FQGNSA. The sample here was PBMCs, taken from a glioma patient whose treatment included an IDH1 peptide vaccine. The rearrangement joins TRBV7-2 to TRBJ2-7, with TRBD1 matching 9 bases. The TCR originated in a man aged 45-60 years with glioma. CDR3 coding DNA: TGTGCCAGCACTAAGACAGGGGGGTACGAGCAGTACTTC. Translated, it gives CASTKTGGYEQYF.